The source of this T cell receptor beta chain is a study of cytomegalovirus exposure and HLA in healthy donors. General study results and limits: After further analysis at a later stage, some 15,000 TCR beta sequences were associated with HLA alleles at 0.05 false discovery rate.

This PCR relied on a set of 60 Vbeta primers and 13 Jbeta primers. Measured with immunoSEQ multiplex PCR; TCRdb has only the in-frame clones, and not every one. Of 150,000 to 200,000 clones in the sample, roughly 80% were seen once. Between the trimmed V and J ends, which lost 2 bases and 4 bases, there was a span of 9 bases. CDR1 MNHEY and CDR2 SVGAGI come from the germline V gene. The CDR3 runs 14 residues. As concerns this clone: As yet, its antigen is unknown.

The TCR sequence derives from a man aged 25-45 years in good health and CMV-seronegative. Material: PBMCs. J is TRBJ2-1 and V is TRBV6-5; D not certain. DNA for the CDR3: TGTGCCAGCAGTTACAACAGCTTTTACAATGAGCAGTTCTTC. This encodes CASSYNSFYNEQFF.